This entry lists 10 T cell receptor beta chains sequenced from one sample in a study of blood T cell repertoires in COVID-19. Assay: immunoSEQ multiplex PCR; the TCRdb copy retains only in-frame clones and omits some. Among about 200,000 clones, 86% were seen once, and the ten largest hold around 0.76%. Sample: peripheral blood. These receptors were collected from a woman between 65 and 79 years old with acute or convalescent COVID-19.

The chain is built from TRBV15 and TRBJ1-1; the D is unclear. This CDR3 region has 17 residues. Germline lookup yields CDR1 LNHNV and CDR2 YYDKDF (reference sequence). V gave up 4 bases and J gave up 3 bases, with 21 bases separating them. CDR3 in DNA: TGTGCCACCAGCATTCCGGATCTTTTCAAGGGAGACACTGAAGCTTTCTTT. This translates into CATSIPDLFKGDTEAFF.

This chain's CDR3 is CASGLPISGPRDNEQFF. The CDR3 DNA follows: TGTGCTAGTGGTTTGCCTATATCCGGGCCCAGGGACAATGAGCAGTTCTTC. The V call is TRBV12-5, the J call TRBJ2-1; D is perhaps TRBD1 (5 bases). Trimming removed 2 bases at V and 5 bases at J, with 19 bases between. Germline values: CDR1 LGHNT, CDR2 FRNRAP. This CDR3 has 17 amino acids.

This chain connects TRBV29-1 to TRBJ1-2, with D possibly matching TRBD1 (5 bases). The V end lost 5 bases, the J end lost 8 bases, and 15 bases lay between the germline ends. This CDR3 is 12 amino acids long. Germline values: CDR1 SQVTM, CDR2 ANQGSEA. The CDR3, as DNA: TGCAGCGTTTATGAGGGACTGGGAGGCTACACCTTC. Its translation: CSVYEGLGGYTF.

The CDR3 here is CASSFPAGGMNTEAFF. CDR3 DNA sequence: TGCGCCAGCAGCTTTCCGGCAGGGGGTATGAACACTGAAGCTTTCTTT. The chain couples TRBV5-1 to TRBJ1-1, with 7 positions matching TRBD1. The CDR3 loop spans 16 amino acids. V lost 2 bases, J lost 0 bases, and 7 bases stayed unmatched. Germline loops: CDR1 SGHRS, CDR2 YFSETQ.

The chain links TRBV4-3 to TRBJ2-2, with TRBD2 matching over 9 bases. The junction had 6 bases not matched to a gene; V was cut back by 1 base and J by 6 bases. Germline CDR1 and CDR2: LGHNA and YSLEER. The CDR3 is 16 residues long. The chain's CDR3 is CASSQVGTSNAGELFF. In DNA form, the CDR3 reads TGCGCCAGCAGCCAAGTTGGGACTAGCAACGCCGGGGAGCTGTTTTTT.

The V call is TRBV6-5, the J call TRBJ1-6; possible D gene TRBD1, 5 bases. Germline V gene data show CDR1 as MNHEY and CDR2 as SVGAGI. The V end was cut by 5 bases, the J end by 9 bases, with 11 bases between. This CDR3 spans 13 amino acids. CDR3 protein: CASSQQVSSPLHF. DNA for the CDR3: TGTGCCAGCAGTCAACAGGTTTCTTCACCCCTCCACTTT.

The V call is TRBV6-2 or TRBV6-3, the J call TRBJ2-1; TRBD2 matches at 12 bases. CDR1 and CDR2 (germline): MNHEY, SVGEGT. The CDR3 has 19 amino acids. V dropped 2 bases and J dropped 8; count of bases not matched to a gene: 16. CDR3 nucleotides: TGTGCCAGCAGTTACCCGATTATCCCTAGCGGGAGGGCCAGGGATGAGCAGTTCTTC. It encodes CASSYPIIPSGRARDEQFF.

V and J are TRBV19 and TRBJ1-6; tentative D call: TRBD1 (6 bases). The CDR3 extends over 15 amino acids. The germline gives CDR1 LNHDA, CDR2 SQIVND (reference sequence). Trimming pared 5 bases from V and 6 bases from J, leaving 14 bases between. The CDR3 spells CASSPRGGSNSPLHF. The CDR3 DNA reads TGTGCCAGTAGTCCCCGAGGGGGATCTAATTCACCCCTCCACTTT.

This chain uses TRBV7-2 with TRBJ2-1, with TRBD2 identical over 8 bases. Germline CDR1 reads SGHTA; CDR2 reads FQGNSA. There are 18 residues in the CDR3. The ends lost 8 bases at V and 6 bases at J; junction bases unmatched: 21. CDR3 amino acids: CASGSGTRSHSGSNEQFF. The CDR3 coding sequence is TGTGCCAGCGGCTCCGGGACTAGAAGCCACAGTGGATCCAATGAGCAGTTCTTC. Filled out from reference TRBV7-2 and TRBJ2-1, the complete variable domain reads GAGVSQSPSNKVTEKGKDVELRCDPISGHTALYWYRQSLGQGLEFLIYFQGNSAPDKSGLPSDRFSAERTGGSVSTLTIQRTQQEDSAVYLCASGSGTRSHSGSNEQFFGPGTRLTVL.

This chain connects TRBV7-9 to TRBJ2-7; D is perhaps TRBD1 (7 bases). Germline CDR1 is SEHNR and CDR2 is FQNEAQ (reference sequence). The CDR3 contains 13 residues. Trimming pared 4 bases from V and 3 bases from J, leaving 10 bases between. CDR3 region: CASSSQGGYEQYF. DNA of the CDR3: TGTGCCAGCAGCTCTCAGGGGGGCTACGAGCAGTACTTC. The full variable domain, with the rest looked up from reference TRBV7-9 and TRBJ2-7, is DTGVSQNPRHKITKRGQNVTFRCDPISEHNRLYWYRQTLGQGPEFLTYFQNEAQLEKSRLLSDRFSAERPKGSFSTLEIQRTEQGDSAMYLCASSSQGGYEQYFGPGTRLTVT.